The 9 T cell receptor beta chains given below trace back to one sample, sequenced in a study of molecular identifiers for immune sequencing clone quantification. Using its own MiXCR run on the PCR reads, TCRdb lists one record per CDR3 protein. The table records about half a million distinct CDR3 sequences, over 20% of them present only once. Material: naive CD8+ T cells from blood, with Jurkat cell RNA spiked in. Subset: FACS-sorted CD8+CD4-CCR7+CD45RA+ naive T cells. Receptor source: a human donor in good health. Some libraries in this study had Jurkat cell RNA spiked in.

J is TRBJ1-1 and V is TRBV19; D perhaps matches TRBD1 (6 bases). V lost 3 bases to trimming and J lost 4 bases, with 12 bases between them. Germline V gene lookup returns CDR1 LNHDA and CDR2 SQIVND (reference sequence). The CDR3 has 14 residues. The DNA of the CDR3 is TGTGCCAGTAGTATGTGGGGGGGCGGCACTGAAGCTTTCTTT. Translation gives CASSMWGGGTEAFF.

This clonotype has ten or more counts. The V and J genes are TRBV7-9 and TRBJ2-1; D is unclear. This CDR3 contains 12 residues. The V and J ends lost 5 bases and 5 bases respectively, with 7 bases between them. Germline values: CDR1 SEHNR, CDR2 FQNEAQ (reference sequence). As DNA, the CDR3 is TGTGCCAGCAGCGTGAGGAACAATGAGCAGTTCTTC. This gives the protein CASSVRNNEQFF.

This clonotype was counted only a few times. V and J are TRBV4-3 and TRBJ1-1; TRBD1 matches 7 bases. CDR3 length: 16 residues. V was clipped by 0 bases and J by 0 bases; unmatched bases: 4. Germline V gene sequence: CDR1 LGHNA, CDR2 YSLEER. The CDR3 is CASSQEWGQMNTEAFF. CDR3 DNA: TGCGCCAGCAGCCAAGAATGGGGACAGATGAACACTGAAGCTTTCTTT.

This clonotype was counted many times. CDR3 bases: TGCAGCGTTGAAGATCTGAAGGGGTTGGCTTGGGGGGCTTTCTTT. This sequence encodes CSVEDLKGLAWGAFF. The V gene is TRBV29-1, the J gene TRBJ1-1, with D possibly matching TRBD1 (5 bases). V dropped 0 bases and J dropped 11 bases, with 22 bases sitting between them. This CDR3 region has 15 residues. The V gene's germline CDR1 is SQVTM and CDR2 ANQGSEA.

V is TRBV5-1 and J is TRBJ1-1; no clear D. The CDR3 consists of 16 residues. The germline V gene encodes CDR1 SGHRS and CDR2 YFSETQ. The V end lost 3 bases, the J end lost 0 bases, and 15 bases lay between the germline ends. The CDR3 region is CASSSAAVSLNTEAFF. Here the CDR3 DNA reads TGCGCCAGCAGCTCGGCCGCGGTCAGCTTGAACACTGAAGCTTTCTTT. Based on the CDR3 plus reference TRBV5-1 and TRBJ1-1, the full variable domain is KAGVTQTPRYLIKTRGQQVTLSCSPISGHRSVSWYQQTPGQGLQFLFEYFSETQRNKGNFPGRFSGRQFSNSRSEMNVSTLELGDSALYLCASSSAAVSLNTEAFFGQGTRLTVV.

About this clonotype itself: With a much larger clone just one base away, this may be a read error. This chain links TRBV7-9 with TRBJ2-5; D gene ambiguous. Germline V gene data show CDR1 as SEHNR and CDR2 as FQNEAQ (reference sequence). The length of the CDR3 is 15 residues. Written as DNA, the CDR3 is TGTGCCAGCGGCTTAGGATCGTCAGACCAAGAGACCCAGTACTTC. This translates into CASGLGSSDQETQYF. Filled out from reference TRBV7-9 and TRBJ2-5, the complete variable domain reads DTGVSQNPRHKITKRGQNVTFRCDPISEHNRLYWYRQTLGQGPEFLTYFQNEAQLEKSRLLSDRFSAERPKGSFSTLEIQRTEQGDSAMYLCASGLGSSDQETQYFGPGTRLLVL.

The chain uses TRBV9 and TRBJ2-7; a weak D match, TRBD1 (6 bases). The germline V and J ends were trimmed by 0 bases and 2 bases, with 12 bases remaining between them. This CDR3 is built from 15 residues. Germline CDR1 is SGDLS and CDR2 is YYNGEE. This CDR3 reads CASSVGRGLTYEQYF. DNA of the CDR3: TGTGCCAGCAGCGTAGGTAGGGGGTTGACCTACGAGCAGTACTTC.

This clonotype was observed a handful of times. The chain links TRBV27 to TRBJ1-1; D is undetermined. This CDR3 is built from 13 residues. The ends were cut back, 3 bases at V and 4 bases at J, with 9 bases in the middle. CDR1 MNHEY and CDR2 SMNVEV come from the germline V gene (reference sequence). This CDR3 is CASSFLGITEAFF. For the CDR3, the DNA is TGTGCCAGCAGTTTCCTCGGTATCACTGAAGCTTTCTTT.

The chain recombines TRBV9 with TRBJ1-2; a possible D gene is TRBD1 (6 bases). The CDR3 extends over 13 amino acids. Germline V lookup: CDR1 SGDLS, CDR2 YYNGEE. With 4 bases removed from V and 8 bases from J, the gap between germline ends came to 15 bases. CDR3: CASSLRDTGGYTF. The CDR3 bases are TGTGCCAGCAGCTTACGGGACACCGGGGGCTACACCTTC.